Listed here are 17 T cell receptor beta chains from one sample, sequenced in a study of T cell changes during pregnancy in multiple sclerosis. The assay was immunoSEQ multiplex PCR, and TCRdb's table has in-frame clones only and misses some. Altogether some 51,000 clones are present, 90% to 95% being singletons, with the ten largest covering more than 4%. The sample in question was CD8+ T cells from peripheral blood mononuclear cells, obtained in the first trimester of pregnancy. These receptors came from a female donor with multiple sclerosis, enrolled in a pregnancy study.

The chain combines TRBV4-3 with TRBJ1-3, with no clear D. Trimming cost V 0 bases and J 1 base, with 13 bases left between them. There are 17 residues in the CDR3. Per germline, CDR1 LGHNA and CDR2 YSLEER. This chain's CDR3 is CASSQDLSAGSGNTIYF. The CDR3 nucleotides are TGCGCCAGCAGCCAAGATCTTTCGGCGGGGTCTGGAAACACCATATATTTT.

This clone was seen just once. V gene TRBV7-9 combines with J gene TRBJ2-3, with 12 bases matching TRBD2. The CDR3 has 16 residues. Germline CDR1 and CDR2: SEHNR and FQNEAQ (reference sequence). The J segment lost 5 bases and the V segment lost 4 bases, leaving 7 bases of the junction unmatched. CDR3 amino acids: CASSSSSGRDRDTQYF. CDR3 bases: TGTGCCAGCAGCTCCTCTAGCGGGAGGGATAGAGATACGCAGTATTTT.

The genes are TRBV23-1 and TRBJ1-1; maybe TRBD1 (6 bases). TRBV23-1 is reported as an ORF; its role is uncertain. The CDR3 totals 23 residues. V lost 2 bases and J lost 0, with 34 bases in between. CDR3 sequence: CASSQGAGAGVTDLPYVNTEAFF. The DNA of the CDR3 is TGCGCCAGCAGTCAAGGGGCGGGGGCCGGGGTCACCGACCTCCCCTACGTGAACACTGAAGCTTTCTTT.

The chain couples TRBV6-6 to TRBJ1-1; D is unresolved. The CDR3 sequence is 14 residues long. CDR1 is MNHNY and CDR2 is SVGAGI in the germline V gene (reference sequence). Trimming pared 3 bases from V and 0 bases from J, leaving 8 bases between. CDR3 coding DNA: TGTGCCAGCAGTTATCAGCGAATGAACACTGAAGCTTTCTTT. Translated: CASSYQRMNTEAFF.

V is TRBV27 and J is TRBJ2-7; the match to TRBD1 covers 9 bases. Germline assignment: CDR1 MNHEY and CDR2 SMNVEV (reference sequence). There are 16 residues in the CDR3. V was pared by 4 bases and J by 3 bases, with 10 bases of the junction left unmatched. The CDR3 loop is CASSSHRTGVVYEQYF. The DNA for the CDR3 is TGTGCCAGCAGTTCCCATCGGACAGGGGTTGTCTACGAGCAGTACTTC.

The V and J genes are TRBV10-3 and TRBJ2-7; maybe TRBD1 (5 bases). The ends were cut back, 8 bases at V and 2 bases at J, with 16 bases in the middle. Germline lookup yields CDR1 ENHRY and CDR2 SYGVKD. The CDR3 is 14 residues long. The DNA for the CDR3 is TGTGCCATCCAAGGGGAATCTGGCCCCTACGAGCAGTACTTC. It translates to CAIQGESGPYEQYF.

The chain is built from TRBV11-2 and TRBJ2-7, with 12 positions matching TRBD2. The V gene's germline CDR1 is SGHAT and CDR2 FQNNGV. There are 15 residues in the CDR3. V lost 5 bases to trimming and J lost 5 bases; unmatched junction nucleotides: 7. In DNA, the CDR3 is TGTGCCAGCAGCCTCTCTAGCGGGAGGGTAGACGAGCAGTACTTC. Its protein product is CASSLSSGRVDEQYF.

V and J are TRBV28 and TRBJ2-7; 7 bases fit TRBD1. Unmatched junction bases numbered 14, after V lost 3 bases and J lost 3 bases. Germline V gene lookup returns CDR1 MDHEN and CDR2 SYDVKM. This CDR3 has 17 residues. The CDR3 DNA is TGTGCCAGCAGTTTTGAGAAGTCGGGACAGTGGATCTACGAGCAGTACTTC. Protein: CASSFEKSGQWIYEQYF.

The chain uses TRBV10-3 and TRBJ1-2, with D possibly being TRBD1 (5 bases). CDR1 and CDR2 from the germline V gene are ENHRY and SYGVKD. Trimming took off 1 base at V and 10 bases at J, with 19 bases between the two ends. The CDR3 extends over 15 amino acids. CDR3 sequence (DNA): TGTGCCATCAGTGAGTTTAAAGGTTTACAGGTCTCCTACACCTTC. Residues: CAISEFKGLQVSYTF.

V is TRBV4-1 and J is TRBJ1-5; D remains ambiguous. This CDR3 comprises 16 residues. Trimming cost V 0 bases and J 0 bases, with 9 bases left between them. Germline V gene data show CDR1 as MGHRA and CDR2 as YSYEKL. The CDR3 DNA reads TGCGCCAGCAGCCAAGAGAGGAGTTATAGCAATCAGCCCCAGCATTTT. Its translation: CASSQERSYSNQPQHF.

The V gene is TRBV6-1, the J gene TRBJ2-7, with 7 positions matching TRBD1. V gave up 7 bases and J gave up 7 bases; unmatched junction bases: 13. The germline CDR1 and CDR2 sequences are MNHNS and SASEGT. This CDR3 contains 14 residues. Written as DNA, the CDR3 is TGTGCCAGCATCCGACAGGGTAGTTCGTGGGAGCAGTACTTC. As protein: CASIRQGSSWEQYF.

The chain combines TRBV4-1 with TRBJ2-2; 9 positions agree with TRBD1. The CDR3 spans 16 residues. V lost 6 bases to trimming and J lost 2 bases; unmatched junction nucleotides: 7. Germline CDR1 MGHRA, CDR2 YSYEKL. The CDR3 coding sequence is TGCGCCAGCAGTTATAGGACAGGGGATAACACCGGGGAGCTGTTTTTT. It is translated as CASSYRTGDNTGELFF.

The count of this clone is one. The chain combines TRBV19 with TRBJ1-2; possibly TRBD1 for D (5 bases). Germline assignment: CDR1 LNHDA and CDR2 SQIVND (reference sequence). Trimming removed 3 bases from V and 4 bases from J, with 18 bases in between. The CDR3 spans 16 residues. This CDR3 is CASSIPIRGGVYGYTF. The CDR3 DNA reads TGTGCCAGTAGTATCCCGATCCGGGGGGGAGTCTATGGCTACACCTTC.

The rearrangement links TRBV4-1 to TRBJ2-5, with 8 bases aligning to TRBD2. V shed 5 bases, J shed 0 bases, and the junction held 11 bases outside the gene matches. The CDR3 is made up of 17 amino acids. CDR1 MGHRA and CDR2 YSYEKL come from the germline V gene. The CDR3 region is CASSGRRAGAHQETQYF. CDR3 nucleotide sequence: TGCGCCAGCAGCGGCCGTAGAGCGGGGGCCCACCAAGAGACCCAGTACTTC.

The V and J genes are TRBV5-4 and TRBJ2-1, with TRBD2 matching 12 bases. V was clipped by 0 bases and J by 4 bases; unmatched bases: 11. The CDR3 contains 19 residues. Germline assignment: CDR1 SGHNT and CDR2 YYREEE (reference sequence). The chain's CDR3 is CASSLGVRGLAGGYNEQFF. The CDR3 nucleotides are TGTGCCAGCAGCTTGGGGGTTCGGGGGCTAGCGGGGGGGTACAATGAGCAGTTCTTC.

This clone was detected once. V usage is TRBV7-9 and J usage is TRBJ2-1; the match to TRBD1 covers 9 bases. V lost 10 bases to trimming and J lost 0 bases; unmatched junction nucleotides: 10. CDR3 length: 16 residues. Germline V CDR1 and CDR2: SEHNR, FQNEAQ (reference sequence). The CDR3 DNA follows: TGTGCCACCCCCAGGACAGGGGCAGGCTCCTACAATGAGCAGTTCTTC. It yields the protein CATPRTGAGSYNEQFF.

The chain combines TRBV30 with TRBJ1-1, with TRBD1 matching over 10 bases. There are 15 residues in the CDR3. V trimming: 2 bases; J trimming: 8 bases; junction bases outside the gene matches: 11. CDR1 and CDR2 from the germline V gene are GTSNPN and SVGIG (reference sequence). The CDR3 spells CAWSFSTGGAWEAFF. DNA of the CDR3: TGTGCCTGGAGTTTTTCGACAGGGGGCGCCTGGGAAGCTTTCTTT. Full variable domain (missing parts from reference TRBV30 and TRBJ1-1): SQTIHQWPATLVQPVGSPLSLECTVEGTSNPNLYWYRQAAGRGLQLLFYSVGIGQISSEVPQNLSASRPQDRQFILSSKKLLLSDSGFYLCAWSFSTGGAWEAFFGQGTRLTVV.